Reported below is one TCR beta chain. The repertoire was sequenced with immunoSEQ multiplex PCR; TCRdb's copy has only in-frame clones and lacks some. The sample lists tens of thousands of clones, around 85% occurring once. This sample was included in a study of blood T cell repertoires in COVID-19. The CDR3 covers 18 residues. V lost 0 bases to trimming and J lost 1 base; unmatched junction nucleotides: 5. Germline loops: CDR1 SGHVS, CDR2 FNYEAQ. The sequence was obtained from a man aged 70 or older with acute or convalescent COVID-19. The sequencing input was peripheral blood. The chain combines TRBV7-6 with TRBJ2-1; TRBD1 matches 11 bases. The CDR3 DNA reads TGTGCCAGCAGCTTAGCCGGGACAGGGGGATTTTCCTACAATGAGCAGTTCTTC. Its translation: CASSLAGTGGFSYNEQFF.